The 29 T cell receptor beta chains below all came from one sample that was sequenced in a study of T cell responses to AZD1222 COVID-19 vaccine listed by TCRdb under 2021. Library construction relied on the immunoSEQ multiplex PCR assay. In its TCRdb copy, this immuneACCESS table keeps in-frame sequences only and misses some clones. Where compared with another copy, unresolved V genes explain less than half of these, and the others have no known cause. Counted in this sample were approximately 150,000 clones; about 89% of them appeared once. Roughly 1.2% of the sample lies in the top ten. The time point tag for this specimen amounts to: about 28 days (+/-7) after the second vaccine dose. Sequences were derived from peripheral blood, sampled 28 days after the second AZD1222 dose. Source of these receptors: an adult who received the AZD1222 COVID-19 vaccine.

This chain connects TRBV4-1 to TRBJ1-4; 9 bases align to TRBD1. The V gene end was trimmed by 5 bases and the J gene end by 8 bases; junction bases not matched to a gene: 12. Germline values: CDR1 MGHRA, CDR2 YSYEKL. The CDR3 covers 16 residues. In DNA form, the CDR3 reads TGCGCCAGCAGCGGACAAAGGACAGGGGTAGGCGAAAAACTGTTTTTT. Translation: CASSGQRTGVGEKLFF.

This clone was seen once. The chain uses TRBV6-1 and TRBJ1-1; tentative D call: TRBD1 (5 bases). The CDR3 sequence is 16 residues long. The V end lost 2 bases, the J end lost 0 bases, and 13 bases lay between the germline ends. The germline CDR1 and CDR2 sequences are MNHNS and SASEGT. The chain's CDR3 is CASSESTGPMNTEAFF. CDR3 nucleotides: TGTGCCAGCAGTGAAAGCACAGGCCCCATGAACACTGAAGCTTTCTTT.

The V call is TRBV11-2, the J call TRBJ2-1; D ambiguous. CDR3 length equals 13 residues. V was pared by 1 base and J by 10 bases, with 11 bases between. The germline V gene encodes CDR1 SGHAT and CDR2 FQNNGV. In DNA, the CDR3 is TGTGCCAGCAGCTTAGTTGGTGCGAGGGAGCAGTTCTTC. Translated: CASSLVGAREQFF. Together with reference TRBV11-2 and TRBJ2-1, the CDR3 gives the full variable domain: EAGVAQSPRYKIIEKRQSVAFWCNPISGHATLYWYQQILGQGPKLLIQFQNNGVVDDSQLPKDRFSAERLKGVDSTLKIQPAKLEDSAVYLCASSLVGAREQFFGPGTRLTVL.

This chain links TRBV25-1 with TRBJ1-2, with D possibly being TRBD1 (6 bases). CDR1 is MGHDK, CDR2 SYGVNS, per germline. V gave up 1 base and J gave up 3 bases, with 15 bases separating them. The CDR3 has 16 amino acids. The CDR3 DNA reads TGTGCCAGCAGTGAATGGGGCAGGGGTCATTACTATGGCTACACCTTC. Its protein product is CASSEWGRGHYYGYTF.

This rearrangement joins TRBV6-5 to TRBJ1-2; 9 nucleotides match TRBD1. CDR3 length: 16 residues. CDR1 is MNHEY and CDR2 is SVGAGI in the germline V gene. After removal of 4 bases from V and 8 bases from J, the junction contained 14 bases not matched to a gene. The CDR3 protein is CASSSTSGTGSIGYTF. The CDR3 DNA is TGTGCCAGCAGTTCTACCTCCGGGACAGGGTCCATCGGCTACACCTTC.

The chain couples TRBV27 to TRBJ2-3; the D is unclear. Between the trimmed V and J ends, which lost 3 bases and 4 bases, there was a span of 14 bases. Per the germline V gene, CDR1 is MNHEY and CDR2 is SMNVEV (reference sequence). The CDR3 is 15 amino acids. The CDR3: CASSFTASGADTQYF. CDR3 bases: TGTGCCAGCAGTTTTACGGCCTCCGGCGCAGATACGCAGTATTTT.

The CDR3 loop is CASSPVRGLVQYF. The CDR3 DNA reads TGTGCCAGCAGCCCCGTCAGGGGGCTTGTGCAGTATTTT. The gene calls are TRBV3-1 (or the pseudogene TRBV3-2) and TRBJ2-3, with 8 bases lining up with TRBD1. With V trimmed by 4 bases and J by 11 bases, 8 bases remained unmatched. CDR1 and CDR2 from the germline V gene are LGHDT and YNNKEL (reference sequence). The CDR3 is 13 residues long.

This chain joins TRBV9 and TRBJ1-1; D might be TRBD1 (6 bases). The CDR3 is made up of 15 amino acids. Germline assignment: CDR1 SGDLS and CDR2 YYNGEE. V was cut by 0 bases and J by 1 base, with 10 bases left in between. The CDR3 DNA follows: TGTGCCAGCAGCGTAGGGCTGGGGGCGAACACTGAAGCTTTCTTT. Amino acids: CASSVGLGANTEAFF.

The genes are TRBV19 and TRBJ1-5; D gene ambiguous. CDR1 LNHDA and CDR2 SQIVND come from the germline V gene (reference sequence). V shed 7 bases and J shed 7 bases, with 20 bases lying between them. This CDR3 is 15 amino acids long. The CDR3 sequence: CASTLTRSATQPQHF. In DNA, the CDR3 is TGTGCCAGTACCCTGACCCGGTCGGCAACCCAGCCCCAGCATTTT.

This chain links TRBV15 with TRBJ2-1; D tentatively reads TRBD1 or TRBD2 (6 bases each). Germline CDR1 reads LNHNV; CDR2 reads YYDKDF (reference sequence). Trimming left V 3 bases short and J 6 bases short, with 21 bases between. This CDR3 has 17 residues. CDR3 region: CATSSELRLEGGNEQFF. CDR3 nucleotide sequence: TGTGCCACCAGCAGCGAACTCCGGCTAGAGGGGGGCAATGAGCAGTTCTTC.

This rearrangement joins TRBV11-3 to TRBJ2-2; unclear D gene. V gave up 3 bases and J gave up 0 bases, with 2 bases separating them. The CDR3 loop spans 13 amino acids. Germline CDR1 reads SGHNT; CDR2 reads YENEEA. CDR3 DNA sequence: TGTGCCAGCAGCTTCCCGAACACCGGGGAGCTGTTTTTT. Encoded protein: CASSFPNTGELFF.

This chain joins TRBV6-6 and TRBJ2-7; tentative D call: TRBD1 (6 bases). This CDR3 has 19 residues. Trimming removed 5 bases from V and 0 bases from J, with 26 bases in between. Germline V gives CDR1 MNHNY, CDR2 SVGAGI (reference sequence). For the CDR3, the DNA is TGTGCCAGCAGTCCGTCATTTCATGGGGTAGGGGGAAGCTCCTACGAGCAGTACTTC. It specifies CASSPSFHGVGGSSYEQYF.

The chain has TRBV29-1 and TRBJ2-3; TRBD2 aligns across 13 bases. Germline-derived CDR1 and CDR2 are SQVTM and ANQGSEA. The CDR3 has 17 residues. Losses at the gene ends were 1 base for V and 1 base for J; bases not matched to a gene: 5. CDR3 region: CSVEGVGTSGGTDTQYF. CDR3 bases: TGCAGCGTTGAAGGGGTGGGGACTAGCGGGGGCACAGATACGCAGTATTTT.

The genes are TRBV3-1 (or the pseudogene TRBV3-2) and TRBJ1-1, with TRBD1 identical over 10 bases. The CDR3 sequence is 16 residues long. The germline V gene encodes CDR1 LGHDT and CDR2 YNNKEL (reference sequence). J gave up 3 bases and V 3 bases, and 7 bases lay outside the gene matches. The CDR3 is CASSHRTGGLDTEAFF. DNA for the CDR3: TGTGCCAGCAGCCATAGGACAGGGGGATTAGACACTGAAGCTTTCTTT.

The chain carries TRBV4-3 and TRBJ1-6, with D hard to call. V was trimmed by 0 bases and J by 7 bases, leaving 13 bases between them. CDR3 length: 16 residues. Looked up from germline, CDR1 is LGHNA and CDR2 is YSLEER. The CDR3 here is CASSQEIGVPNSPLHF. The CDR3, as DNA: TGCGCCAGCAGCCAAGAAATCGGGGTCCCGAATTCACCCCTCCACTTT.

This clone was detected only once. The chain combines TRBV28 with TRBJ1-2, with unresolved D. The V end lost 7 bases, the J end lost 2 bases, and 20 bases lay between the germline ends. The CDR3 has 16 amino acids. In germline, CDR1 is MDHEN, CDR2 SYDVKM. CDR3 region: CASTPWSSLGNYGYTF. The CDR3 coding sequence is TGTGCCAGCACCCCCTGGTCCTCACTGGGCAACTATGGCTACACCTTC.

V gene TRBV6-2 or TRBV6-3 combines with J gene TRBJ2-7; D may be TRBD2 (6 bases). Trimming shortened V by 2 bases and J by 2 bases, and 13 bases separated the two germline ends. This CDR3 comprises 15 residues. The germline CDR1 and CDR2 sequences are MNHEY and SVGEGT. CDR3 nucleotide sequence: TGTGCCAGCAGTTACGTCCGCGGGATTCCCTACGAGCAGTACTTC. It specifies CASSYVRGIPYEQYF.

The V call is TRBV19, the J call TRBJ1-6, with a tentative D call TRBD1 (6 bases). The CDR3 is 16 amino acids. V was cut by 6 bases and J by 2 bases, with 14 bases left in between. The germline gives CDR1 LNHDA, CDR2 SQIVND (reference sequence). DNA for the CDR3: TGTGCCAGTAGCCCCCCCAGGGGCGCCTATAATTCACCCCTCCACTTT. Its protein is CASSPPRGAYNSPLHF.

The chain combines TRBV7-9 with TRBJ2-7, with TRBD1 identical over 7 bases. Germline CDR1 is SEHNR and CDR2 is FQNEAQ (reference sequence). This CDR3 is 15 amino acids long. Unmatched junction bases numbered 11, after V lost 2 bases and J lost 7 bases. CDR3 protein: CASSLSQGVSEEQYF. In nucleotides, the CDR3 is TGTGCCAGCAGCTTATCGCAGGGGGTATCAGAAGAGCAGTACTTC.

This chain uses TRBV7-2 with TRBJ2-7; 8 nucleotides match TRBD2. V dropped 0 bases and J dropped 3; count of bases not matched to a gene: 4. The CDR3 totals 15 residues. Germline V gives CDR1 SGHTA, CDR2 FQGNSA. This chain's CDR3 is CASSLARAGVYEQYF. CDR3 DNA sequence: TGTGCCAGCAGCTTAGCGCGAGCGGGAGTCTACGAGCAGTACTTC.

The chain has TRBV13 and TRBJ1-6; possibly TRBD1 for D (5 bases). The V gene's germline CDR1 is PRHDT and CDR2 FYEKMQ (reference sequence). With 2 bases removed from V and 5 bases from J, the gap between germline ends came to 7 bases. This CDR3 spans 14 amino acids. The CDR3 DNA reads TGTGCCAGCAGCTTACAGGGAAATAATTCACCCCTCCACTTT. Its translation is CASSLQGNNSPLHF.

The chain employs TRBV11-3 and TRBJ2-3; D not resolved. Germline lookup yields CDR1 SGHNT and CDR2 YENEEA. This CDR3 comprises 12 residues. With 5 bases removed from V and 5 bases from J, the gap between germline ends came to 8 bases. Written as DNA, the CDR3 is TGTGCCAGCAGCCGAGAACGAGATACGCAGTATTTT. The encoded protein is CASSRERDTQYF.

CDR3 sequence: CASRWRETQETQYF. CDR3 DNA: TGTGCCAGCCGTTGGCGGGAGACACAAGAGACCCAGTACTTC. The chain joins TRBV2 to TRBJ2-5; 7 bases agree with TRBD2. CDR3 length equals 14 residues. The ends lost 8 bases at V and 2 bases at J; junction bases unmatched: 8. Germline assignment: CDR1 SNHLY and CDR2 FYNNEI.

This sequence joins TRBV6-5 and TRBJ2-7; possibly TRBD1 or TRBD2 for D (6 bases each). CDR1 MNHEY and CDR2 SVGAGI come from the germline V gene. CDR3 length: 14 residues. Trimming left V 0 bases short and J 9 bases short, with 15 bases between. The CDR3 loop is CASSYSSGAGGQYF. CDR3 in DNA: TGTGCCAGCAGTTACTCGTCGGGGGCTGGAGGGCAGTACTTC.

This clone has just one count. The CDR3 protein is CASRWGGRGNTEAFF. The CDR3 nucleotides are TGCGCCAGCAGATGGGGGGGGCGAGGGAACACTGAAGCTTTCTTT. The rearrangement uses TRBV5-1 and TRBJ1-1, with D maybe TRBD1 (6 bases). There are 15 residues in the CDR3. Germline CDR1 and CDR2: SGHRS and YFSETQ. The ends were cut back, 5 bases at V and 1 base at J, with 15 bases in the middle.

The chain uses TRBV29-1 and TRBJ2-3; tentatively, D is TRBD2 (7 bases). Trimming shortened V by 8 bases and J by 2 bases, and 14 bases separated the two germline ends. This CDR3 contains 13 residues. Per germline, CDR1 SQVTM and CDR2 ANQGSEA. DNA of the CDR3: TGCAGCATTGGGCGGGGGCCCACAGATACGCAGTATTTT. Amino acids: CSIGRGPTDTQYF.

The chain carries TRBV19 and TRBJ1-5; possible D gene TRBD1, 5 bases. The CDR3 runs to 15 residues. V was shortened by 7 bases and J by 0 bases, with 13 bases between the two germline ends. Germline V gene lookup returns CDR1 LNHDA and CDR2 SQIVND (reference sequence). The CDR3, as DNA: TGTGCCAGTAAAGCACAGGCGAATAGCAATCAGCCCCAGCATTTT. As protein: CASKAQANSNQPQHF.

The sample holds one count of this clone. The V call is TRBV27, the J call TRBJ2-7; the D gene is possibly TRBD1 (7 bases). The CDR3 contains 15 residues. Per germline, CDR1 MNHEY and CDR2 SMNVEV (reference sequence). V dropped 3 bases and J dropped 2 bases, with 14 bases sitting between them. CDR3 in DNA: TGTGCCAGCAGTTTCACAGGGGAGGCCCCCTACGAGCAGTACTTC. It specifies CASSFTGEAPYEQYF.

The chain combines TRBV5-6 with TRBJ1-2; D perhaps matches TRBD1 (5 bases). This CDR3 region has 12 residues. The germline V gene encodes CDR1 SGHDT and CDR2 YYEEEE. Trimming stripped 3 bases from V and 5 bases from J, with 8 bases between. CDR3 bases: TGTGCCAGCAGCTCTCGGACATATGGCTACACCTTC. It yields the protein CASSSRTYGYTF.